A selection of T cell receptor beta chains follows, all from one sample in a study of OX40 agonist ivuxolimab in advanced cancers. Clones were sequenced by immunoSEQ multiplex PCR, and TCRdb holds only the in-frame ones, with some missing. The sample gives about 58,000 clones, about 90% of which show up once; 3% to 3.5% is in the top ten. The source was CD4+ or CD8+ T cells sorted from blood, collected in a trial of the OX40 agonist ivuxolimab. These receptors all stem from an adult with an advanced solid tumor such as melanoma, head and neck, liver or kidney cancer. Both conserved end residues are part of each CDR3. D genes are given only for firm matches. Part of the rows lack a size; the others show once, few, many or a class for expanded clones.

>.|TRBV10-1|TRBJ2-1|TRBD1
TGCGCCAGCAATCCGGGACAGGGAAGCTTCGGGGACACGAATGAGCAGTTCTTC
CASNPGQGSFGDTNEQFF
>.|TRBV6-6|TRBJ2-2|.
TGTGCCAGCAGTTACGAGGGAGCTGGCACCGGGGAGCTGTTTTTT
CASSYEGAGTGELFF
>.|TRBV7-2|TRBJ2-7|.
TGTGCCAGCAGCTTAGACTATTCCTCCAGCTCCTACGAGCAGTACTTC
CASSLDYSSSSYEQYF
>few|TRBV12-5|TRBJ1-1|.
TGTGCTAGTGGTTTGGGGGGAATGAACACTGAAGCTTTCTTT
CASGLGGMNTEAFF
>.|TRBV28|TRBJ2-1|.
TGTGCCAGCAGTTTCTCCTCCAGGGGCTCCTACAATGAGCAGTTCTTC
CASSFSSRGSYNEQFF
>.|TRBV6-6|TRBJ2-7|.
TGTGCCAGCAGTTATTTGGAGACCACCACCTACGAGCAGTACTTC
CASSYLETTTYEQYF
>.|TRBV6-1|TRBJ2-1|.
TGTGCCAGCAGTGAAAACTTGGGACTGGGATCCAATGAGCAGTTCTTC
CASSENLGLGSNEQFF
>.|TRBV7-2|TRBJ1-1|TRBD1
TGTGCCAGCAGCTCCCGCGGGGGACAGAGTCAAGCTTTCTTT
CASSSRGGQSQAFF
>.|TRBV10-3|TRBJ2-1|.
TGTGCCATCACTCCGGTCCTAGGGGATGAGCAGTTCTTC
CAITPVLGDEQFF
>.|TRBV18|TRBJ2-3|.
TGTGCCAGCTCACCACCGTCCAACCGAGATACGCAGTATTTT
CASSPPSNRDTQYF
>.|TRBV1|TRBJ1-3|.
TGCACCAGCAGCCTATACATATGGCAGTCCAAGGAGTACTCTGGAAACACCATATATTTT
CTSSLYIWQSKEYSGNTIYF
>.|TRBV5-1|TRBJ2-2|.
TGCGCCAGCAGCTTGGCCCCCAGCGGGACCGGGGAGCTGTTTTTT
CASSLAPSGTGELFF
>.|TRBV7-2|TRBJ2-1|TRBD1
TGTGCCAGCAGGTTGACAGGGGACCTCTTGAATGAGCAGTTCTTC
CASRLTGDLLNEQFF
>once|TRBV6-5|TRBJ2-5|TRBD1
TGTGCCAGCAGTCTGGGACAGGGAAATCAAGAGACCCAGTACTTC
CASSLGQGNQETQYF
>once|TRBV7-9|TRBJ1-1|.
TGTGCCAGCAGCTTATTTCAGGGGAACACTGAAGCTTTCTTT
CASSLFQGNTEAFF
>few|TRBV29-1|TRBJ2-5|.
TGCAGCGTTGTAGAGGGGGGAGAGACCCAGTACTTC
CSVVEGGETQYF
>.|TRBV30|TRBJ2-5|.
TGTGCCTGGAGTTGGGATCAAGAGACCCAGTACTTC
CAWSWDQETQYF
>.|TRBV5-4|TRBJ2-1|TRBD2
TGTGCCAGCAGCTTGGGACTAGCGGGCAATGAGCAGTTCTTC
CASSLGLAGNEQFF
>.|TRBV9|TRBJ1-5|.
TGTGCCAGCAGCGTCGACAGCAATAGCAATCAGCCCCAGCATTTT
CASSVDSNSNQPQHF
>.|TRBV16|TRBJ1-2|.
TGTGCCAGCAGCCATACCGTCGAGGGAGGTGGCTACACCTTC
CASSHTVEGGGYTF
>.|TRBV16|TRBJ2-3|.
TGTGCCAGCAGCCAGGCCGCTAGCGATCGCACAGATACGCAGTATTTT
CASSQAASDRTDTQYF
>.|TRBV9|TRBJ2-1|.
TGTGCCAGCAGCTTACGATCTACAGGGTTTTATGAGCAGTTCTTC
CASSLRSTGFYEQFF
>.|TRBV11-1|TRBJ2-6|TRBD2
TGTGCCAGCAGCCGAAGTGGACTAGCGGGAGGCGGTGGGGCCAACGTCCTGACTTTC
CASSRSGLAGGGGANVLTF
>.|TRBV13|TRBJ2-2|TRBD1
TGTGCCAGCAGCCCAGGCCGGGACAGGGGGCCAGCGAACACCGGGGAGCTGTTTTTT
CASSPGRDRGPANTGELFF
>.|TRBV5-6|TRBJ2-7|TRBD2
TGTGCCAGCAGCGGGATCGGGGGGGCCTACGAGCAGTACTTC
CASSGIGGAYEQYF
>few|TRBV10-3|TRBJ2-7|TRBD1
TGTGCCAACAGAGGACAGGGGGCGCAGGAGCAGTACTTC
CANRGQGAQEQYF
>.|TRBV11-1|TRBJ1-6|.
TGTGCCAGCAGCGGCGGGATCAGGGGCTCCTATAATTCACCCCTCCACTTT
CASSGGIRGSYNSPLHF
>.|TRBV11-2|TRBJ2-2|TRBD2
TGTGCCAGCAACCAGGTAGCGGGGTCGAACACCGGGGAGCTGTTTTTT
CASNQVAGSNTGELFF
>.|TRBV18|TRBJ1-2|.
TGTGCCAGCTCAGGACAAACCGGGACAACGGATTCCGGTGGCTACACCTTC
CASSGQTGTTDSGGYTF
>few|TRBV2|TRBJ1-2|.
TGTGCCAGCAGTGTCGGCAGGGACTATGGCTACACCTTC
CASSVGRDYGYTF
>once|TRBV9|TRBJ1-3|.
TGTGCCAGCAGCGTAGAGGCCGGAGCCCTTGGAAACACCATATATTTT
CASSVEAGALGNTIYF
>.|TRBV5-1|TRBJ2-5|.
TGCGCCAGCAGCCGCGGGATGGGCGCCGGAGGGCAAGAGACCCAGTACTTC
CASSRGMGAGGQETQYF
>.|TRBV4-2|TRBJ2-6|.
TGTGCCAGCAGCCCCCGGGGGGCAAGGGAAGTCGCTACTGGGGCCAACGTCCTGACTTTC
CASSPRGAREVATGANVLTF
>.|TRBV2|TRBJ1-5|.
TGTGCCAGCAGTGAAGCTATGGGAGGGACCGGTCAGCCCCAGCATTTT
CASSEAMGGTGQPQHF
>.|TRBV15|TRBJ1-6|.
TGTGCCACCAGCAGAGATAATTCACCCCTCCACTTT
CATSRDNSPLHF
>few|TRBV5-1|TRBJ2-5|TRBD1
TGCGCCAGCAGCTTGGCCGGGACAGGAACGGGGCAAGAGACCCAGTACTTC
CASSLAGTGTGQETQYF
>.|TRBV7-6|TRBJ2-1|.
TGTGCCAGCAGCTTTCATTCGGGAGACAATGAGCAGTTCTTC
CASSFHSGDNEQFF
>.|TRBV7-2|TRBJ2-2|.
TGTGCCAGCAGCTTAGGGACACCGAGAAACACCGGGGAGCTGTTTTTT
CASSLGTPRNTGELFF
>.|TRBV29-1|TRBJ2-5|TRBD2
TGCAGCGTTGACCGGGGGGGGATTGAGACCCAGTACTTC
CSVDRGGIETQYF
>.|TRBV7-2|TRBJ1-5|TRBD1
TGTGCCAGCAGCTCGGGACAGAGGGTGAGCAATCAGCCCCAGCATTTT
CASSSGQRVSNQPQHF
>.|TRBV6-1|TRBJ2-5|TRBD2
TGTGCCATCGCCGGGACTAGCGGAGGCGGGGAGACCCAGTACTTC
CAIAGTSGGGETQYF
>.|TRBV5-8|TRBJ2-5|.
TGTGCCAGCAGCTTGGCCAGAGAGACCCAGTACTTC
CASSLARETQYF
>.|TRBV15|TRBJ1-6|.
TGTGCCACCAGCAGAGATCAATCGGGTTCACCCCTCCACTTT
CATSRDQSGSPLHF
>.|TRBV6-5|TRBJ1-1|.
TGTGCCAGCAGTTACTCGATTCCAGCGAACACTGAAGCTTTCTTT
CASSYSIPANTEAFF
>.|TRBV6-1|TRBJ2-5|.
TGTGCCAGCAGTGAACTAAGACAGATCCAAGAGACCCAGTACTTC
CASSELRQIQETQYF
>once|TRBV7-8|TRBJ1-5|.
TGTGCCGTCGGGGTAAATCAGCCCCAGCATTTT
CAVGVNQPQHF
>.|TRBV28|TRBJ2-1|.
TGTGCCAGCGGACTCTCCTACAATGAGCAGTTCTTC
CASGLSYNEQFF
>.|TRBV11-2|TRBJ1-2|.
TGTGCCAGCAGCCCAGGGGTTGACAACTATGGCTACACCTTC
CASSPGVDNYGYTF
>.|TRBV6-6|TRBJ1-1|.
TGTGCCAGCAGGTCCGACAGCCTGAACACTGAAGCTTTCTTT
CASRSDSLNTEAFF
>.|TRBV28|TRBJ2-7|TRBD1
TGTGCCAGCAGTTCTACGTGGGGTAGGGGGCATGTCGAGCAGTACTTC
CASSSTWGRGHVEQYF
>.|TRBV29-1|TRBJ1-4|TRBD1
TGCAGCGTTTGGGACAGGGCGGCAACTAATGAAAAACTGTTTTTT
CSVWDRAATNEKLFF
>.|TRBV5-1|TRBJ2-2|TRBD1
TGCGCCAGCAGCCGGATAGGGACAGCTGACACCGGGGAGCTGTTTTTT
CASSRIGTADTGELFF
>.|TRBV28|TRBJ1-3|.
TGTGCCAGCAGTTTAGTAGGGGGTATCCGCGTGTTTGGAAACACCATATATTTT
CASSLVGGIRVFGNTIYF